Included here is one T cell receptor (beta chain) sequence, with context. What it recognizes is unknown. Researchers ran the PCR with 60 Vbeta and 13 Jbeta primers. Only in-frame clones appear in the TCRdb table, and some are missing; sequencing was by immunoSEQ multiplex PCR. The sample has fewer than 130,000 clones. This record belongs to a study of cytomegalovirus exposure and HLA in healthy donors. Study observations and caveats: In the analysis, some V segments, TRBV6-2 and TRBV6-3 included, were excluded as indistinguishable. Highest at DRB1 and lowest at HLA-C, TCR association rates differed among HLA loci in a later analysis.

Per germline, CDR1 MNHNY and CDR2 SVGAGI (reference sequence). V gave up 3 bases and J gave up 4 bases, with 13 bases separating them. The CDR3 covers 15 residues. This TCR was recovered from a man aged 45-65 years in good health and CMV-seronegative. V gene TRBV6-6 combines with J gene TRBJ1-5, with TRBD1 as a possible D gene (6 bases). Sequenced input: PBMCs. CDR3 DNA: TGTGCCAGCAGTTATGGTTTTCAGGGGAATCAGCCCCAGCATTTT. This gives the protein CASSYGFQGNQPQHF.